This entry features one TCR beta chain sequence. As yet, its antigen is unknown. An end of the junction does not agree with germline; a read error may underlie this. For the second PCR, which ran for 7 to 11 cycles, a sample-barcoded 5' primer and a J-beta primer mix were used. Template switching added a 12-random-nucleotide identifier to every cDNA molecule. TCRdb passed the 5' RACE reads through MiXCR, listing each CDR3 protein once. The table shows about 640,000 distinct CDR3 sequences, with about 54% occurring only once. The sample is drawn from a study of blood T cells in healthy people across ages. General study findings and limits: A conclusive naive versus antigen-experienced comparison was prevented by the unsorted PBMCs.

Caucasian individuals from Russia who were healthy and aged roughly 6 to 95 acted as donors. This receptor was identified in a man aged 55 to 70 in good health. The source material was blood.

Here the CDR3 DNA reads TGTGCCAGCAGCTTGAACGGTCAAGAGGCCCAGTACTTC. This sequence encodes CASSLNGQEAQYF. The chain carries TRBV5-6 and TRBJ2-5; no clear D gene. This CDR3 spans 13 amino acids. The germline CDR1 and CDR2 sequences are SGHDT and YYEEEE.